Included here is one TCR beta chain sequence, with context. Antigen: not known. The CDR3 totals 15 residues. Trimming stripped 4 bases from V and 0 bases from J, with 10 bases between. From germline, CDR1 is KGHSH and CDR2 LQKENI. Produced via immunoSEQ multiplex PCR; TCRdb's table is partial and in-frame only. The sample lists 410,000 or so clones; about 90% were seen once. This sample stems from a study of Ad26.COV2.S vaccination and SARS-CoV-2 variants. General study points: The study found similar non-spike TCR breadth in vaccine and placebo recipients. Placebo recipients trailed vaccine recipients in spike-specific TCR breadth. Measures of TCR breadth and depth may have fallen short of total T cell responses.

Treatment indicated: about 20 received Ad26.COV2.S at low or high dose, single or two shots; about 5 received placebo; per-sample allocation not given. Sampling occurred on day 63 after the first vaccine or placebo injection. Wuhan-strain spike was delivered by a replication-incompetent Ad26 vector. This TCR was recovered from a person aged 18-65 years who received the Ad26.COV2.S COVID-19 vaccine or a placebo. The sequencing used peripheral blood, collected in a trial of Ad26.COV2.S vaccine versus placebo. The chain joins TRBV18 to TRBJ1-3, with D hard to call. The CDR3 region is CASSLPVGSGNTIYF. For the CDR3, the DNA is TGTGCCAGCTCACTCCCCGTCGGCTCTGGAAACACCATATATTTT.